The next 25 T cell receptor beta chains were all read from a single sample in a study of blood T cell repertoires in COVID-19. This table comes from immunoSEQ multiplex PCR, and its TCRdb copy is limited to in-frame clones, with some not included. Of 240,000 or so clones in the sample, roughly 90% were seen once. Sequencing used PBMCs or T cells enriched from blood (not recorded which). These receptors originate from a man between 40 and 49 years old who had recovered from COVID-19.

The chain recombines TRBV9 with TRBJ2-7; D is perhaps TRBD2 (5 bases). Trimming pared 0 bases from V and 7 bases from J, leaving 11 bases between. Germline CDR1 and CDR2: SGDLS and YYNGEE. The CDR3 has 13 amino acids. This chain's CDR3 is CASSVAVAGEQYF. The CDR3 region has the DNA TGTGCCAGCAGCGTAGCGGTCGCGGGTGAGCAGTACTTC.

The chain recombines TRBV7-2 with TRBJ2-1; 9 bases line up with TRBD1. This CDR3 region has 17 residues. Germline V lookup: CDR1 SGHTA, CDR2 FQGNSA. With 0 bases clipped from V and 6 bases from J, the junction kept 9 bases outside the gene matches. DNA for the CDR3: TGTGCCAGCAGCTTAGCGTCCGGGACAGGGTTTGCCAATGAGCAGTTCTTC. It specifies CASSLASGTGFANEQFF. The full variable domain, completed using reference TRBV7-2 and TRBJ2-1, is GAGVSQSPSNKVTEKGKDVELRCDPISGHTALYWYRQSLGQGLEFLIYFQGNSAPDKSGLPSDRFSAERTGGSVSTLTIQRTQQEDSAVYLCASSLASGTGFANEQFFGPGTRLTVL.

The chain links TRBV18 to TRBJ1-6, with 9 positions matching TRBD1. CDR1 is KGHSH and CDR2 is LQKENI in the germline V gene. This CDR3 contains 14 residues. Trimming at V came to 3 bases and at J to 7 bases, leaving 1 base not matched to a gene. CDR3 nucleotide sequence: TGTGCCAGCTCACCCGGACAGGGGAATTCACCCCTCCACTTT. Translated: CASSPGQGNSPLHF.

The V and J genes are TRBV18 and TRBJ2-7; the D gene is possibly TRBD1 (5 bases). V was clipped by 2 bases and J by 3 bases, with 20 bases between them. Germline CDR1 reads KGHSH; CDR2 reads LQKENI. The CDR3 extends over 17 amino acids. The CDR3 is CASSPTAAGMGNYEQYF. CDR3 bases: TGTGCCAGCTCACCAACGGCCGCAGGGATGGGTAACTACGAGCAGTACTTC.

Here the CDR3 reads CASSLGTSESSYEQYF. The CDR3 DNA reads as TGTGCCAGCAGCTTGGGGACTAGCGAGAGCTCCTACGAGCAGTACTTC. The chain uses TRBV7-9 and TRBJ2-7, with 10 bases identical to TRBD2. The CDR3 is 16 residues long. Looked up from germline, CDR1 is SEHNR and CDR2 is FQNEAQ (reference sequence). V dropped 3 bases and J dropped 0; count of bases not matched to a gene: 5.

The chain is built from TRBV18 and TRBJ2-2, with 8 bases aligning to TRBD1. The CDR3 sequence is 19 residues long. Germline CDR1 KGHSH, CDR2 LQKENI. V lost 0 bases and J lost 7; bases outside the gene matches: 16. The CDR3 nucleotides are TGTGCCAGCTCACCACCGGGGCGAGGCAGGGGGCTTATTGGCGGGGAGCTGTTTTTT. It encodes CASSPPGRGRGLIGGELFF.

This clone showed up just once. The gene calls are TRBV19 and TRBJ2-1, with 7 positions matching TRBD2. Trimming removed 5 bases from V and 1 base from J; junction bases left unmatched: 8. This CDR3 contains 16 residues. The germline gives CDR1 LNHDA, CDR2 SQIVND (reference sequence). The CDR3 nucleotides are TGTGCCAGTAGTGGAGCGGGGTTACTTTCCTACAATGAGCAGTTCTTC. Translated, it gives CASSGAGLLSYNEQFF. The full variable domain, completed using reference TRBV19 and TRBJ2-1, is DGGITQSPKYLFRKEGQNVTLSCEQNLNHDAMYWYRQDPGQGLRLIYYSQIVNDFQKGDIAEGYSVSREKKESFPLTVTSAQKNPTAFYLCASSGAGLLSYNEQFFGPGTRLTVL.

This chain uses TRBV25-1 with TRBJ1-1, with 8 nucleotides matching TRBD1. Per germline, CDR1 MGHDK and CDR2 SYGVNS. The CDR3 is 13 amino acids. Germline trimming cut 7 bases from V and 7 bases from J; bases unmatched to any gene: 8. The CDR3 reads CASMTGAINEAFF. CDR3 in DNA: TGTGCCAGCATGACAGGGGCTATAAATGAAGCTTTCTTT.

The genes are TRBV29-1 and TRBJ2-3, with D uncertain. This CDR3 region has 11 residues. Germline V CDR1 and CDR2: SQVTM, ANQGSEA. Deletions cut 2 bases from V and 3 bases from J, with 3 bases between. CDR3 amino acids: CSVEITDTQYF. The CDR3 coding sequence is TGCAGCGTTGAAATAACAGATACGCAGTATTTT.

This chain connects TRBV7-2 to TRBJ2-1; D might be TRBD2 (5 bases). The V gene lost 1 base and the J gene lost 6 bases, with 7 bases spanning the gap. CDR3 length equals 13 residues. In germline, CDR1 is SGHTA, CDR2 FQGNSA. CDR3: CASSLVAGNEQFF. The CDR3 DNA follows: TGTGCCAGCAGCTTAGTTGCGGGCAATGAGCAGTTCTTC.

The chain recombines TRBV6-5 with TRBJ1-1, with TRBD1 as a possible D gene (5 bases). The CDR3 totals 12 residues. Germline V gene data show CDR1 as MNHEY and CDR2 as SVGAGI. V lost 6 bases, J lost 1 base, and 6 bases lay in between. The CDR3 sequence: CASSTGNTEAFF. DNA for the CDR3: TGTGCCAGCAGCACAGGGAACACTGAAGCTTTCTTT.

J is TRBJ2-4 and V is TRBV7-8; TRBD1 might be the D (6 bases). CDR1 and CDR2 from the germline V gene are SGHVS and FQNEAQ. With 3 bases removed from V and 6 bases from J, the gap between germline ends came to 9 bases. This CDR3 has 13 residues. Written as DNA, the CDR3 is TGTGCCAGCAGCTTTGGGACACTAAACATTCAGTACTTC. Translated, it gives CASSFGTLNIQYF.

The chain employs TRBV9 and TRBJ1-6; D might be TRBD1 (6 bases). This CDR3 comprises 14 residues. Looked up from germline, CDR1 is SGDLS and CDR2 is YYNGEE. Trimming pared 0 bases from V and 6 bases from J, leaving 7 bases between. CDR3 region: CASSVDRVNSPLHF. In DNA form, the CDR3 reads TGTGCCAGCAGCGTAGACAGGGTTAATTCACCCCTCCACTTT. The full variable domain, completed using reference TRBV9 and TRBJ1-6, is DSGVTQTPKHLITATGQRVTLRCSPRSGDLSVYWYQQSLDQGLQFLIQYYNGEERAKGNILERFSAQQFPDLHSELNLSSLELGDSALYFCASSVDRVNSPLHFGNGTRLTVT.

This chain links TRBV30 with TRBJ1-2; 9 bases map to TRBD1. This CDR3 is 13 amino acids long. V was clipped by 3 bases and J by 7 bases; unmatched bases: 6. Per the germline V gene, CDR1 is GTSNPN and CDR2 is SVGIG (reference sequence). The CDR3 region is CAWSGTGSGGYTF. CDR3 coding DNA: TGTGCCTGGAGCGGGACAGGGTCGGGTGGCTACACCTTC. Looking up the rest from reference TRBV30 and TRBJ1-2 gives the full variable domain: SQTIHQWPATLVQPVGSPLSLECTVEGTSNPNLYWYRQAAGRGLQLLFYSVGIGQISSEVPQNLSASRPQDRQFILSSKKLLLSDSGFYLCAWSGTGSGGYTFGSGTRLTVV.

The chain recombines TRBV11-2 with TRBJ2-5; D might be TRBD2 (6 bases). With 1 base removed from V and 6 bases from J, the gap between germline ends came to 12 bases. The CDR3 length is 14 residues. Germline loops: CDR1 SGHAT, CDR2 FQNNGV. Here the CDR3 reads CASSLAVGGKTQYF. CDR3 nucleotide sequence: TGTGCCAGCAGCTTAGCGGTGGGAGGAAAGACCCAGTACTTC.

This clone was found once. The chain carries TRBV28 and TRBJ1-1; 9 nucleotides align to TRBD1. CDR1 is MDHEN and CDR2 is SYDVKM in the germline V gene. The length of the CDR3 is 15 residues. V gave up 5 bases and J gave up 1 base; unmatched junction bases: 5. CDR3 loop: CASSPGTGRNTEAFF. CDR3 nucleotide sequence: TGTGCCAGCAGTCCTGGGACAGGGAGGAACACTGAAGCTTTCTTT. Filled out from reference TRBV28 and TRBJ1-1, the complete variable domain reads DVKVTQSSRYLVKRTGEKVFLECVQDMDHENMFWYRQDPGLGLRLIYFSYDVKMKEKGDIPEGYSVSREKKERFSLILESASTNQTSMYLCASSPGTGRNTEAFFGQGTRLTVV.

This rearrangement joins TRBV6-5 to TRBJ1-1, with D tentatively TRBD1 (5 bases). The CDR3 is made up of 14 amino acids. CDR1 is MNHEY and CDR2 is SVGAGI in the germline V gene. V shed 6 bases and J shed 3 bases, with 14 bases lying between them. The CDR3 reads CASSAGRVDTEAFF. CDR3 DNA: TGTGCCAGCAGCGCAGGGAGGGTGGACACTGAAGCTTTCTTT.

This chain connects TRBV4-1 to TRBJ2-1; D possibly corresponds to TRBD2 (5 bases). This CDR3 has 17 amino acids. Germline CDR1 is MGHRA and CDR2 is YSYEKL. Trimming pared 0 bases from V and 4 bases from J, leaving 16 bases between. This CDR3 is CASSQDQWIREYNEQFF. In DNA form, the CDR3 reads TGCGCCAGCAGCCAAGATCAGTGGATAAGGGAGTACAATGAGCAGTTCTTC.

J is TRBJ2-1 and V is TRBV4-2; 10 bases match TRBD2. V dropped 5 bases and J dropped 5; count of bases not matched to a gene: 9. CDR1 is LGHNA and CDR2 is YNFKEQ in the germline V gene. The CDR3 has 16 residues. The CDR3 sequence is CASSKASGSQDNEQFF. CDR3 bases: TGTGCCAGCAGCAAGGCTAGCGGGAGCCAGGACAATGAGCAGTTCTTC.

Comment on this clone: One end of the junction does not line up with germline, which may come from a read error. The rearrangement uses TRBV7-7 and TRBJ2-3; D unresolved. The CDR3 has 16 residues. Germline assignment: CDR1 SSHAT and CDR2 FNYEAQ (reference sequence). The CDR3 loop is CASSLGSTASTDTQYF. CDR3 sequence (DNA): TGTGCTAGCAGCTTAGGGTCAACAGCTAGCACAGATACGCAGTATTTT.

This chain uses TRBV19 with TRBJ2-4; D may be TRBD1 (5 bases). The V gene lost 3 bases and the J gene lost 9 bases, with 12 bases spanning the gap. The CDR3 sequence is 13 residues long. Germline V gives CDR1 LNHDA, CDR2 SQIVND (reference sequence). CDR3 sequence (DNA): TGTGCCAGTAGTATGACAGAGGACGGCATTCAGTACTTC. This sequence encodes CASSMTEDGIQYF.

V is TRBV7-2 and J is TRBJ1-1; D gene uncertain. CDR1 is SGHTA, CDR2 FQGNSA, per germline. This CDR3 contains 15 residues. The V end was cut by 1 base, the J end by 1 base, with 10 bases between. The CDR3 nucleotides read TGTGCCAGCAGCTTAGTTCCGGCGGCGAACACTGAAGCTTTCTTT. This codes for CASSLVPAANTEAFF.

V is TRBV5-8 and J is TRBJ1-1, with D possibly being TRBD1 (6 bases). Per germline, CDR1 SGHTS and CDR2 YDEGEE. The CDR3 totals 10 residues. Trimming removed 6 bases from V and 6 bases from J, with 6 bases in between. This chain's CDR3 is CASKGAEAFF. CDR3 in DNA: TGTGCCAGCAAGGGGGCTGAAGCTTTCTTT.

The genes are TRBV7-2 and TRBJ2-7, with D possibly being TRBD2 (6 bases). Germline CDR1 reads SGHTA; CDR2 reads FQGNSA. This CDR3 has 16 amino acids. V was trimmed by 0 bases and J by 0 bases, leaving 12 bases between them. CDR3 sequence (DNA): TGTGCCAGCAGCTTAGCCGCGGGAAGCGGCTCCTACGAGCAGTACTTC. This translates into CASSLAAGSGSYEQYF.

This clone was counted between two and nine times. CDR3 sequence (DNA): TGTGCCAGCAGCGTAGGAGAAAGTTCAGGGATATCCACTGAAGCTTTCTTT. Protein: CASSVGESSGISTEAFF. The chain joins TRBV9 to TRBJ1-1, with a weak D call TRBD1 (5 bases). CDR3 length equals 17 residues. Trimming stripped 0 bases from V and 4 bases from J, with 19 bases between. Germline CDR1 is SGDLS and CDR2 is YYNGEE.